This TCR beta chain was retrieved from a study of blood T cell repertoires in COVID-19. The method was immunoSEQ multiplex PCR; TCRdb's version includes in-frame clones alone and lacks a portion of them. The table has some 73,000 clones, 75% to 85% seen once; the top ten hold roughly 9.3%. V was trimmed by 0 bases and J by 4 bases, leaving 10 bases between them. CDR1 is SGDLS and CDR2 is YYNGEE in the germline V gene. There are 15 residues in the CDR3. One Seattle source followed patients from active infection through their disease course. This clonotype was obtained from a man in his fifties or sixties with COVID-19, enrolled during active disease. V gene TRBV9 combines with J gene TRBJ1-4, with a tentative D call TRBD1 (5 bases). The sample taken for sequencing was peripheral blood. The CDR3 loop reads CASSVGAGRNEKLFF. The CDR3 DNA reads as TGTGCCAGCAGCGTAGGGGCAGGGCGTAATGAAAAACTGTTTTTT.